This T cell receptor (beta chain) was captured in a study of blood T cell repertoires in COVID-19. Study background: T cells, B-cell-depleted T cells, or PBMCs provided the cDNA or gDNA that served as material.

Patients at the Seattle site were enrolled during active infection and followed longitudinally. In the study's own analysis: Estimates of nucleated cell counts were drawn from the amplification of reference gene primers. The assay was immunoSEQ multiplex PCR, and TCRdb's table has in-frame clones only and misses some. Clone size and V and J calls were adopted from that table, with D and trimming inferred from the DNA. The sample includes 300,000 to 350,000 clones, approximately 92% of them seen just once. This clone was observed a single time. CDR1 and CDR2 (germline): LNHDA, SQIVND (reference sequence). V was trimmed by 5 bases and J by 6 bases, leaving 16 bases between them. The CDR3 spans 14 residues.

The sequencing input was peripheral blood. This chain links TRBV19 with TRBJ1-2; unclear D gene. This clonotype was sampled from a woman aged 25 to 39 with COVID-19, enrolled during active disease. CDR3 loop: CASSSPKLVNGYTF. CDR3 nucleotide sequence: TGTGCCAGTAGTTCCCCAAAGTTAGTTAATGGCTACACCTTC.